The present T cell receptor beta chain was sequenced within a study of blood T cell repertoires in COVID-19. Study overall: COVID-19 samples collected from the United States, Italy and Spain covered acute and convalescent phases. T cells, B-cell-depleted T cells, or PBMCs provided the cDNA or gDNA that served as material.

In the study's own analysis: Nucleated cell counts were estimated from reference gene primer amplification. Produced via immunoSEQ multiplex PCR; TCRdb's table is partial and in-frame only. V, J and clone size reflect that table, while D and trimming were determined from the DNA. The sample contains approximately 150,000 clones, 75% to 85% of which appear only once. The CDR3 has 15 residues. Germline values: CDR1 MDHEN, CDR2 SYDVKM. V lost 2 bases to trimming and J lost 6 bases, with 14 bases between them. The participants were between about 18 and 90 years old and came from some 23 US areas. The chain recombines TRBV28 with TRBJ2-1, with D tentatively TRBD2 (5 bases). Sequenced sample: PBMCs or T cells enriched from blood (not recorded which). The source of this sequence is a man aged 50-59 years who had recovered from COVID-19. CDR3 nucleotides: TGTGCCAGCAGTTTAGCAGCCCCCCGGGGCAATGAGCAGTTCTTC. It codes for CASSLAAPRGNEQFF.